Listed here are 4 T cell receptor beta chains from one sample, sequenced in a study of T cell responses to AZD1222 COVID-19 vaccine. Data came from immunoSEQ multiplex PCR; TCRdb stores just in-frame clones and leaves some out. The sample has approximately 70,000 clones, approximately 85% seen once; the top ten hold under 6%. Source: peripheral blood, taken on day 0 of AZD1222 vaccination. The receptors shown here come from an adult in good health.

This clone was recorded a few times. The chain combines TRBV5-8 with TRBJ1-6; D ambiguous. V was clipped by 5 bases and J by 7 bases, with 16 bases between them. Germline V gene data show CDR1 as SGHTS and CDR2 as YDEGEE. The CDR3 contains 15 residues. This chain's CDR3 is CASSSRGLWNSPLHF. In nucleotides, the CDR3 is TGTGCCAGCAGTTCCCGAGGGTTGTGGAATTCACCCCTCCACTTT.

Worth noting for this clone: Additional DNA sequences in this sample encode the identical CDR3. The chain couples TRBV3-1 (or the pseudogene TRBV3-2) to TRBJ2-7; D is ambiguous. Trimming pared 4 bases from V and 0 bases from J, leaving 7 bases between. This CDR3 contains 13 residues. Germline CDR1 LGHDT, CDR2 YNNKEL (reference sequence). The CDR3 loop is CASSPRTSYEQYF. The CDR3, as DNA: TGTGCCAGCAGCCCCAGGACCTCCTACGAGCAGTACTTC.

By share of the sample, this clone is medium-sized. The chain carries TRBV5-6 and TRBJ1-2; D unresolved. V dropped 0 bases and J dropped 3 bases, with 9 bases sitting between them. Germline V gene data show CDR1 as SGHDT and CDR2 as YYEEEE. There are 14 residues in the CDR3. The CDR3 is CASSLGPPYYGYTF. The CDR3 DNA reads as TGTGCCAGCAGCTTGGGCCCCCCTTACTATGGCTACACCTTC. The full variable domain, rest sourced from reference TRBV5-6 and TRBJ1-2, is DAGVTQSPTHLIKTRGQQVTLRCSPKSGHDTVSWYQQALGQGPQFIFQYYEEEERQRGNFPDRFSGHQFPNYSSELNVNALLLGDSALYLCASSLGPPYYGYTFGSGTRLTVV.

J is TRBJ2-7 and V is TRBV10-3; 11 bases are shared with TRBD1. The V segment lost 5 bases and the J segment 1 base; nucleotides outside the gene matches: 13. The CDR3 has 18 residues. Germline V CDR1 and CDR2: ENHRY, SYGVKD. DNA for the CDR3: TGTGCCATCAGTAACGGGACAGGGGGTTTTAAAGCGTCCTACGAGCAGTACTTC. Translation: CAISNGTGGFKASYEQYF.